Below are 10 T cell receptor beta chains sequenced from a single sample in a study of cytomegalovirus exposure and HLA in healthy donors (dated by TCRdb to between 2016 and 2019). The method behind the library was the immunoSEQ multiplex PCR assay. For the multiplex PCR, a mixture combining 60 forward primers for TCR Vbeta segments and 13 reverse primers for TCR Jbeta segments was used. TCRdb holds this immuneACCESS table with in-frame rearrangements only. Some clones are missing; in checked studies, unresolved V genes explain under half, and the rest has no known cause. The sample includes around 200,000 clones, with roughly 80% observed a single time. The leading ten clones occupy 1.6% of the sample. The source material was PBMCs. All receptors derive from a woman aged 18-30 years in good health and CMV-seronegative.

This chain uses TRBV5-8 with TRBJ1-5; 12 bases match TRBD1. With V trimmed by 4 bases and J by 10 bases, 6 bases remained unmatched. The CDR3 contains 14 residues. The germline V gene encodes CDR1 SGHTS and CDR2 YDEGEE. The CDR3 DNA reads TGTGCCAGCAGCACGGGACAGGGGGCTAGCCCCCAGCATTTT. Its translation: CASSTGQGASPQHF.

CDR3 sequence reads: CASSLLSSNQPQHF. The CDR3 nucleotides are TGTGCCAGCAGTTTATTGAGTAGCAATCAGCCCCAGCATTTT. V and J are TRBV28 and TRBJ1-5; D remains ambiguous. V lost 1 base and J 0 bases, leaving 4 bases between the germline ends. CDR3 length: 14 residues. Germline CDR1 MDHEN, CDR2 SYDVKM.

With respect to this clone: This specimen includes other DNA sequences encoding the same CDR3. V is TRBV7-3 and J is TRBJ1-1, with no clear D. Germline lookup yields CDR1 SGHTA and CDR2 FQGTGA. This CDR3 spans 13 amino acids. V was shortened by 5 bases and J by 2 bases, with 9 bases between the two germline ends. In DNA form, the CDR3 reads TGTGCCAGCAGCGCAGGTCAAAACACTGAAGCTTTCTTT. Amino acids: CASSAGQNTEAFF.

The J gene is TRBJ2-5, the V gene TRBV11-3; 7 nucleotides agree with TRBD2. V lost 4 bases to trimming and J lost 2 bases; unmatched junction nucleotides: 4. The CDR3 is 14 residues long. CDR1 SGHNT and CDR2 YENEEA come from the germline V gene. The CDR3 is CASSSPREQETQYF. The CDR3 DNA is TGTGCCAGCAGCTCCCCGCGGGAGCAAGAGACCCAGTACTTC.

V usage is TRBV28 and J usage is TRBJ2-6; D may be TRBD2 (5 bases). Trimming removed 4 bases from V and 3 bases from J, with 16 bases in between. Germline assignment: CDR1 MDHEN and CDR2 SYDVKM. CDR3 length: 17 residues. The CDR3, as DNA: TGTGCCAGCAGTTCCGGTCGGGGATACAGTGGGGCCAACGTCCTGACTTTC. This gives the protein CASSSGRGYSGANVLTF.

The chain is built from TRBV5-6 and TRBJ1-2; TRBD1 might be the D (5 bases). V lost 3 bases to trimming and J lost 4 bases, with 10 bases between them. The length of the CDR3 is 13 residues. Germline V gives CDR1 SGHDT, CDR2 YYEEEE. CDR3 nucleotides: TGTGCCAGCAGCTCGGGACTGCTCTATGGCTACACCTTC. Protein sequence: CASSSGLLYGYTF.

The chain couples TRBV2 to TRBJ2-7, with a weak D call TRBD1 (7 bases). Germline loops: CDR1 SNHLY, CDR2 FYNNEI. The length of the CDR3 is 12 residues. V lost 6 bases and J 3 bases, leaving 9 bases between the germline ends. The CDR3: CASRRDSYEQYF. DNA of the CDR3: TGTGCCAGCAGGCGGGACAGCTACGAGCAGTACTTC.

The rearrangement links TRBV6-4 to TRBJ1-1, with unresolved D. Trimming left V 0 bases short and J 1 base short, with 6 bases between. In germline, CDR1 is MRHNA, CDR2 SNTAGT. This CDR3 region has 14 residues. The CDR3, as DNA: TGTGCCAGCAGTGACTCACCAGGGAACACTGAAGCTTTCTTT. It yields the protein CASSDSPGNTEAFF.

This clone was observed once. The chain carries TRBV7-6 and TRBJ2-7; 10 bases are shared with TRBD1. Germline V gives CDR1 SGHVS, CDR2 FNYEAQ. This CDR3 is built from 16 residues. J was trimmed by 7 bases and V by 4 bases; bases with no gene match: 13. The CDR3 loop is CASSSEGTGVSGEQYF. The CDR3 DNA reads as TGTGCCAGCAGCTCCGAAGGGACAGGGGTTTCGGGTGAGCAGTACTTC.

The genes are TRBV19 and TRBJ1-1, with D unresolved. Germline CDR1 reads LNHDA; CDR2 reads SQIVND (reference sequence). V was trimmed by 0 bases and J by 3 bases, leaving 11 bases between them. CDR3 length equals 15 residues. CDR3 sequence: CASSIDRWSYTEAFF. The CDR3 DNA follows: TGTGCCAGTAGTATAGACCGGTGGTCGTACACTGAAGCTTTCTTT.